The present T cell receptor (beta chain) was sequenced within a study of lymphopenia after photon versus proton radiotherapy (dated by TCRdb to about 2019). Study-wide context: The immunological effects of photon versus proton radiation therapy were compared in patients with gastrointestinal tumors who developed high-grade lymphopenia. The cohort comprised 15 to 20 patients with gastrointestinal tumors who received either photon or proton therapy and then developed lymphopenia. The study aimed to characterize how the two radiation modalities differ in their impact on the immune system.

Here is what the overall study found, with its caveats: During treatment, patients who received proton therapy stayed relatively stable, whereas patients who received photon therapy lost naive T cells and TCR diversity and gained effector/memory populations. Across the cohort, a larger post-nadir drop in TCR diversity was inversely correlated with overall survival time among patients who died. After the lymphocyte count nadir, repertoires from photon-treated patients showed oligoclonal expansion, particularly of CD8+ Temra cells, and this expansion drove the decline in diversity. The survival association was assessed only in patients who died, and the authors presented better survival with proton therapy as a possibility rather than a demonstrated result.

Receptors were amplified or captured by the immunoSEQ multiplex PCR assay. Deep sequencing of rearranged TCR beta loci, alongside multiparametric flow cytometry, was used to profile T cell repertoires. TCRdb obtained this table from immuneACCESS and retained in-frame rearrangements with V and J assigned. These tables miss some clones; where compared with another copy, unresolved V genes account for less than half of the shortfall, and the remainder is unexplained. For this sample the table gives tens of thousands of clones, of which less than 90% were detected only once. The ten top clones hold more than 3% of the sample. As regards this clone: What antigen it recognizes has not been identified. No quality values exist for individual bases; no much larger clone is one base distant.

Measured from the cysteine to the phenylalanine, the CDR3 is 13 residues long. Only the CDR3 portion is preserved as DNA: 39 bases, with reading frame beginning at the first base. Reading the germline V gene (reference sequence) gives CDR1 MNHEY and CDR2 SMNVEV. Trimming leaves V shorter by 6 bases and J shorter by 7 bases, with the junction holding 2 bases beyond the gene matches. The chain is assembled from TRBV27 and TRBJ2-7; 14 junctional bases match TRBD2. The TCR was taken from a woman aged 45-59 years with pancreatic cancer. Sequencing was performed on peripheral blood, taken from a patient treated with photon-based radiotherapy. The CDR3 has the sequence CASRGLAGVEQYF. The DNA reads as follows: TGTGCCAGCAGGGGACTAGCGGGAGTTGAGCAGTACTTC.